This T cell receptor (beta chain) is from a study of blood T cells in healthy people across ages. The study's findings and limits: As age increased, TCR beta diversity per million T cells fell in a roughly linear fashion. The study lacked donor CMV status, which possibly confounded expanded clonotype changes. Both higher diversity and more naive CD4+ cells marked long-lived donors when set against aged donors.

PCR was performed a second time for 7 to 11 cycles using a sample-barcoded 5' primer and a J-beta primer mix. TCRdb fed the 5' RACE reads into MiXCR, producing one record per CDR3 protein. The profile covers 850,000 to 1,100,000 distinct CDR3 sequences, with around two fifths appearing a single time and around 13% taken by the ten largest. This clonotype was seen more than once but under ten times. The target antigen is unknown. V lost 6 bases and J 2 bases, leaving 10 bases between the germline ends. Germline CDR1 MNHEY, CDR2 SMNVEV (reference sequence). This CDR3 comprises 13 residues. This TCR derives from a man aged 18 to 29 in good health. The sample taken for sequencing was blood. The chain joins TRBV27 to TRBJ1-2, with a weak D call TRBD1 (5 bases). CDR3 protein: CASRTTENYGYTF. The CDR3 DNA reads TGTGCCAGCAGGACGACAGAAAACTATGGCTACACCTTC.